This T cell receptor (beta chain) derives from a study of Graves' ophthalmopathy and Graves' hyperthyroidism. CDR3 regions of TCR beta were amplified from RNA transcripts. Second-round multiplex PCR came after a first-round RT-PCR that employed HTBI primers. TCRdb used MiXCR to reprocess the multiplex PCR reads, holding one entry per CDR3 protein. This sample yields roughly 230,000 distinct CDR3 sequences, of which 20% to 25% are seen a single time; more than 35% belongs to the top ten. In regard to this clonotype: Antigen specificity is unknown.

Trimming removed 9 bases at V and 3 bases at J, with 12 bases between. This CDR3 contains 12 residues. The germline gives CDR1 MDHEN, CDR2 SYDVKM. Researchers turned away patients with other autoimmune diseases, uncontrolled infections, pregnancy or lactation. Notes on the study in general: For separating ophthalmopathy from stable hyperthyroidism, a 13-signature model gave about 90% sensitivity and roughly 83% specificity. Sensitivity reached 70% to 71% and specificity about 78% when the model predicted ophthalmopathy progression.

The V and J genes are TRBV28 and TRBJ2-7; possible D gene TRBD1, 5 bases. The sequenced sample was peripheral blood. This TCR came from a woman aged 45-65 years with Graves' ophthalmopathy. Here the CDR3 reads CASRGSLYEQYF. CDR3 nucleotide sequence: TGTGCCAGTAGGGGCAGCCTCTACGAGCAGTACTTC.